Listed below are T cell receptor beta chains from one sample, sequenced in a study of blood T cell repertoires in COVID-19. Some clones are missing from TCRdb's copy, which holds only in-frame ones; the method was immunoSEQ multiplex PCR. This table holds about 99,000 clones, around 90% found once. Sequencing was carried out using peripheral blood. The receptors originated from a man aged 50 or older with COVID-19, enrolled during active disease. Each CDR3 is given without its conserved first and last residue.

j_call v_call cdr3_aa
TRBJ1-6 TRBV9 ASSVERGNAPLH
TRBJ2-1 TRBV9 ASSVGASANDEQF
TRBJ1-1 TRBV4-1 ASSQGAQGATNTEAF
TRBJ2-7 TRBV7-9 ASTPGSSFYEQY
TRBJ1-2 TRBV3-1/TRBV3-2 ASSQDSRRYT
TRBJ2-2 TRBV30 AWSWAAHTGELF
TRBJ1-3 TRBV2 ASLDSGGSGNTIY
TRBJ2-1 TRBV7-2 ASSLTYNEQF
TRBJ2-1 TRBV29-1 SVTDRTSYNEQF
TRBJ1-6 TRBV7-6 ASSTRQGNNSPLH
TRBJ2-7 TRBV3-1/TRBV3-2 ASSHRGGGYTYEQY
TRBJ2-5 TRBV2 ASSREETQY
TRBJ2-7 TRBV9 ASSVEGLAGDGQY
TRBJ2-1 TRBV24-1 ATSGQGASEINEQF
TRBJ1-3 TRBV9 ASSRTGDTGNTIY
TRBJ1-4 TRBV5-4 ASSADGIRDEKLF
TRBJ2-2 TRBV9 ASSVSGGNTGELF